A single sample gave rise to the 11 T cell receptor beta chains below, sequenced in a study of T-cell memory formation after mild COVID-19. Via MiXCR, TCRdb re-called the 5' RACE reads, giving one row per CDR3 protein. The sample shows almost 250,000 distinct CDR3 sequences, 15% of them seen only once. Specimen: PBMCs or a T cell subset sorted from them (not recorded which). Every receptor here comes from an adult woman who had mild COVID-19 (a few samples of this study predate the infection). Cell type and time point are not known.

The chain joins TRBV4-2 to TRBJ1-1, with D possibly being TRBD1 (5 bases). From germline, CDR1 is LGHNA and CDR2 YNFKEQ. V was clipped by 2 bases and J by 11 bases, with 15 bases between them. The CDR3 has 13 amino acids. DNA for the CDR3: TGTGCCAGCAGCCAAACCCAGGGTCGTGTTGCTTTCTTT. Its protein product is CASSQTQGRVAFF.

The rearrangement links TRBV5-5 to TRBJ1-1, with no clear D. Trimming stripped 3 bases from V and 4 bases from J, with 16 bases between. The V gene's germline CDR1 is SGHKS and CDR2 YYEKEE (reference sequence). The CDR3 is made up of 15 amino acids. The CDR3 spells CASSSLGGDSTEAFF. In nucleotides, the CDR3 is TGTGCCAGCAGCTCTTTGGGCGGGGATAGCACTGAAGCTTTCTTT.

The rearrangement joins TRBV5-5 to TRBJ2-5; 9 nucleotides align to TRBD1. The CDR3 totals 15 residues. V dropped 4 bases and J dropped 4; count of bases not matched to a gene: 8. In germline, CDR1 is SGHKS, CDR2 YYEKEE (reference sequence). CDR3 amino acids: CASSSPGQGGETQYF. Here the CDR3 DNA reads TGTGCCAGCAGCAGTCCGGGACAGGGTGGAGAGACCCAGTACTTC.

The chain has TRBV5-1 and TRBJ1-1; 7 positions agree with TRBD1. From germline, CDR1 is SGHRS and CDR2 YFSETQ. The CDR3 length is 15 residues. V lost 4 bases and J lost 1; bases outside the gene matches: 7. CDR3 region: CASSGPGQTNTEAFF. The CDR3 nucleotides are TGCGCCAGCAGCGGCCCGGGACAGACGAACACTGAAGCTTTCTTT.

This clonotype has only a few counts. The chain carries TRBV5-5 and TRBJ2-3, with 8 bases aligning to TRBD2. Looked up from germline, CDR1 is SGHKS and CDR2 is YYEKEE (reference sequence). V lost 4 bases to trimming and J lost 9 bases; unmatched junction nucleotides: 10. The CDR3 has 14 amino acids. CDR3 sequence reads: CASSPRTSLETQYF. The CDR3 DNA is TGTGCCAGCAGCCCCCGGACTAGCTTGGAAACGCAGTATTTT.

This chain links TRBV7-9 with TRBJ2-7; maybe TRBD1 (6 bases). This CDR3 spans 13 amino acids. Looked up from germline, CDR1 is SEHNR and CDR2 is FQNEAQ (reference sequence). The ends were cut back, 2 bases at V and 6 bases at J, with 11 bases in the middle. CDR3 in DNA: TGTGCCAGCAGCTTACCCGACAGGTCCGAGCAGTACTTC. This encodes CASSLPDRSEQYF.

This clonotype was seen only a few times. The chain has TRBV20-1 and TRBJ2-2, with D maybe TRBD1 (6 bases). This CDR3 region has 14 residues. From germline, CDR1 is DFQATT and CDR2 SNEGSKA (reference sequence). The V end lost 6 bases, the J end lost 7 bases, and 18 bases lay between the germline ends. The CDR3 DNA reads as TGCAGTGCCGTCGGACAGTCCACCCACGGGGAGCTGTTTTTT. Translating gives CSAVGQSTHGELFF.

In its sample, this clonotype was seen a few times. The V gene is TRBV20-1, the J gene TRBJ2-7, with TRBD1 matching 7 bases. The V and J ends lost 5 bases and 3 bases, in that order; junction bases with no gene match: 10. The CDR3 loop spans 14 amino acids. CDR1 DFQATT and CDR2 SNEGSKA come from the germline V gene (reference sequence). CDR3 coding DNA: TGCAGTGCTCGCCGACGGACAGGACTCTACGAGCAGTACTTC. The encoded protein is CSARRRTGLYEQYF.

This clonotype was detected a few times. This rearrangement joins TRBV7-3 to TRBJ2-7; 9 bases are a match to TRBD1. The CDR3 length is 15 residues. V trimming: 1 base; J trimming: 4 bases; junction bases outside the gene matches: 5. Germline V CDR1 and CDR2: SGHTA, FQGTGA. The CDR3 sequence: CASSLSGTGQYEQYF. As DNA, the CDR3 is TGTGCCAGCAGCTTAAGCGGGACAGGGCAATACGAGCAGTACTTC.

This sequence joins TRBV3-1 and TRBJ2-1; unclear D gene. The CDR3 has 14 residues. Trimming left V 0 bases short and J 5 bases short, with 8 bases between. Germline-derived CDR1 and CDR2 are LGHDT and YNNKEL (reference sequence). The CDR3 here is CASSQDRINNEQFF. The CDR3 DNA follows: TGTGCCAGCAGCCAAGATCGAATCAACAATGAGCAGTTCTTC.

The table lists this clonotype with a few counts. This chain links TRBV7-2 with TRBJ1-3; D is unclear. Germline lookup yields CDR1 SGHTA and CDR2 FQGNSA. The ends were cut back, 1 base at V and 0 bases at J, with 10 bases in the middle. The CDR3 contains 16 residues. CDR3 sequence (DNA): TGTGCCAGCAGCTTAGTAGGAGGAGGCTCTGGAAACACCATATATTTT. It is translated as CASSLVGGGSGNTIYF.